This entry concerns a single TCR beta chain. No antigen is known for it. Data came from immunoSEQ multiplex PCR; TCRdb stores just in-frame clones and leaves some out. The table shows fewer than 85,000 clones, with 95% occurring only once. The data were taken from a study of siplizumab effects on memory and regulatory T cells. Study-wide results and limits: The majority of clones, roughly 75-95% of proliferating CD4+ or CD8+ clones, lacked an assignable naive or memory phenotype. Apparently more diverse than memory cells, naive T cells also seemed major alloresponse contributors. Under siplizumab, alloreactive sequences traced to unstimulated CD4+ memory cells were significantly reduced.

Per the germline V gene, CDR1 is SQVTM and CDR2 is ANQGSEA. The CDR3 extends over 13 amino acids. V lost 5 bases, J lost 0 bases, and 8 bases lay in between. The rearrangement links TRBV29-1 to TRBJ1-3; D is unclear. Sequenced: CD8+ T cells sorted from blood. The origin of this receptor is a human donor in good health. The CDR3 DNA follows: TGCAGCGTTCGAAGCCCCTCTGGAAACACCATATATTTT. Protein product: CSVRSPSGNTIYF.